The 26 T cell receptor beta chains listed next were all sequenced from one sample in a study of blood T cell repertoires in COVID-19. Assay: immunoSEQ multiplex PCR; the TCRdb copy retains only in-frame clones and omits some. The sample records more than 70,000 clones, 85% to 95% being singletons. Input material: peripheral blood. The receptors originated from a woman between 45 and 60 years old in a cohort sampled during active COVID-19.

The sample holds a few counts of this clone. The chain recombines TRBV9 with TRBJ1-6; D perhaps matches TRBD1 (6 bases). This CDR3 contains 15 residues. The germline gives CDR1 SGDLS, CDR2 YYNGEE. Trimming took off 2 bases at V and 5 bases at J, with 11 bases between the two ends. Written as DNA, the CDR3 is TGTGCCAGCAGCGTCAGGGGTCTTGATAATTCACCCCTCCACTTT. This translates into CASSVRGLDNSPLHF.

This chain connects TRBV28 to TRBJ2-5; D is possibly TRBD2 (6 bases). This CDR3 is 13 amino acids long. The V and J ends lost 3 bases and 4 bases respectively, with 9 bases between them. In germline, CDR1 is MDHEN, CDR2 SYDVKM. The DNA of the CDR3 is TGTGCCAGCAGTTTCGGAGCGGGAGAGACCCAGTACTTC. Its protein is CASSFGAGETQYF.

CDR3 protein: CASSEGQFPRSPLHF. The DNA of the CDR3 is TGTGCCAGCAGTGAAGGACAGTTTCCGAGATCACCCCTCCACTTT. This sequence joins TRBV2 and TRBJ1-6; tentatively, D is TRBD1 (5 bases). Germline CDR1 and CDR2: SNHLY and FYNNEI. The CDR3 sequence is 15 residues long. Trimming left V 1 base short and J 10 bases short, with 14 bases between.

The V gene is TRBV28, the J gene TRBJ2-1; a weak D match, TRBD2 (6 bases). CDR3 size: 14 residues. V was pared by 10 bases and J by 8 bases, with 21 bases between. Looked up from germline, CDR1 is MDHEN and CDR2 is SYDVKM. DNA for the CDR3: TGTGCCACCACAACGGAGGGATTGTCGCATGAGCAGTTCTTC. Protein product: CATTTEGLSHEQFF.

This chain links TRBV12-3 or TRBV12-4 with TRBJ1-2; D possibly corresponds to TRBD1 (5 bases). V lost 3 bases and J 3 bases, leaving 8 bases between the germline ends. The CDR3 has 13 amino acids. The CDR3 reads CASSFRGHYGYTF. The CDR3 bases are TGTGCCAGCAGTTTTAGGGGCCACTATGGCTACACCTTC.

This chain links TRBV5-3 with TRBJ1-3, with D tentatively TRBD1 (5 bases). TRBV5-3 is flagged as an ORF with uncertain function. This CDR3 has 21 residues. The V end was cut by 0 bases, the J end by 0 bases, with 25 bases between. The CDR3 sequence is CARSLAHNSRVRGGSGNTIYF. The CDR3 DNA reads as TGTGCCAGAAGCTTGGCCCATAACAGCCGTGTTAGGGGAGGCTCTGGAAACACCATATATTTT.

The chain couples TRBV5-8 to TRBJ1-3; a possible D gene is TRBD1 (5 bases). Germline-derived CDR1 and CDR2 are SGHTS and YDEGEE. The CDR3 has 16 residues. The V and J ends lost 4 bases and 0 bases respectively, with 14 bases between them. The CDR3 sequence is CASSRGLLSSGNTIYF. CDR3 sequence (DNA): TGTGCCAGCAGCAGGGGACTCCTGAGCTCTGGAAACACCATATATTTT.

This chain uses TRBV19 with TRBJ2-7; 9 bases align to TRBD1. This CDR3 is 15 amino acids long. The junction had 6 bases not matched to a gene; V was cut back by 6 bases and J by 0 bases. Per germline, CDR1 LNHDA and CDR2 SQIVND (reference sequence). The CDR3 DNA is TGTGCCAGTAGCGCGCTGGGACAGGGCTCCTACGAGCAGTACTTC. It is translated as CASSALGQGSYEQYF.

The chain couples TRBV28 to TRBJ2-5; 7 nucleotides line up with TRBD2. The germline V gene has CDR1 MDHEN and CDR2 SYDVKM. This CDR3 spans 16 amino acids. Losses at the gene ends were 3 bases for V and 5 bases for J; bases not matched to a gene: 12. DNA of the CDR3: TGTGCCAGCAGTTTTCATGCTGGCAGGGAGGGGGAGACCCAGTACTTC. Translation: CASSFHAGREGETQYF.

The V gene is TRBV27, the J gene TRBJ2-4, with D perhaps matching TRBD2 (6 bases). V was pared by 10 bases and J by 7 bases, with 14 bases between. This CDR3 has 12 amino acids. Germline CDR1 MNHEY, CDR2 SMNVEV (reference sequence). CDR3: CATTGVGNIQYF. The CDR3 DNA sequence: TGTGCCACCACGGGGGTCGGGAACATTCAGTACTTC.

The chain recombines TRBV12-3 or TRBV12-4 with TRBJ1-6, with TRBD1 matching 7 bases. The CDR3 has 13 amino acids. The V and J ends lost 6 bases and 12 bases, in that order; junction bases with no gene match: 8. The CDR3 sequence: CASSQDRVLPLHF. CDR3 nucleotide sequence: TGTGCCAGCAGCCAAGACAGGGTGTTACCCCTCCACTTT.

This rearrangement joins TRBV2 to TRBJ2-3; D perhaps matches TRBD1 (6 bases). V gave up 6 bases and J gave up 2 bases, with 9 bases separating them. This CDR3 has 13 residues. Germline values: CDR1 SNHLY, CDR2 FYNNEI. CDR3 coding DNA: TGTGCCAGCAGAGGGGGTTTCACAGATACGCAGTATTTT. Protein sequence: CASRGGFTDTQYF.

The genes are TRBV28 and TRBJ1-6, with D possibly TRBD1 on 5 matching bases. Trimming took off 7 bases at V and 0 bases at J, with 13 bases between the two ends. The CDR3 is 16 amino acids. Per germline, CDR1 MDHEN and CDR2 SYDVKM. CDR3 amino acids: CASTTGPSSYNSPLHF. The CDR3 DNA is TGTGCCAGCACCACAGGTCCCAGCTCCTATAATTCACCCCTCCACTTT.

The CDR3 sequence: CASSLISTDTQYF. CDR3 in DNA: TGCGCCAGCAGCCTTATCAGCACAGATACGCAGTATTTT. The gene calls are TRBV4-1 and TRBJ2-3; D is uncertain. Per germline, CDR1 MGHRA and CDR2 YSYEKL. The CDR3 contains 13 residues. The V end was cut by 4 bases, the J end by 0 bases, with 5 bases between.

The chain uses TRBV6-5 and TRBJ1-2, with 9 bases fitting TRBD1. The germline gives CDR1 MNHEY, CDR2 SVGAGI. The CDR3 has 13 residues. Trimming at V came to 2 bases and at J to 7 bases, leaving 2 bases not matched to a gene. This chain's CDR3 is CASSYRDRAGYTF. In nucleotides, the CDR3 is TGTGCCAGCAGTTACAGGGACAGGGCTGGCTACACCTTC.

The J gene is TRBJ2-7, the V gene TRBV10-3; TRBD1 matches 7 bases. The V gene's germline CDR1 is ENHRY and CDR2 SYGVKD. The CDR3 length is 14 residues. The V and J ends lost 5 bases and 0 bases, in that order; junction bases with no gene match: 4. The CDR3 DNA is TGTGCCATCAGTATCCGGGACAGCTCCTACGAGCAGTACTTC. Translation: CAISIRDSSYEQYF.

The chain links TRBV6-5 to TRBJ1-6, with a weak D call TRBD1 (6 bases). The V end was cut by 8 bases, the J end by 8 bases, with 10 bases between. The V gene's germline CDR1 is MNHEY and CDR2 SVGAGI. The CDR3 loop spans 12 amino acids. CDR3 sequence: CASRTGHSPLHF. The CDR3 nucleotides are TGTGCCAGCCGTACAGGGCATTCACCCCTCCACTTT.

The J gene is TRBJ1-3, the V gene TRBV18, with D perhaps matching TRBD1 (5 bases). The CDR3 consists of 15 residues. The V and J ends lost 1 base and 0 bases respectively, with 7 bases between them. Germline V CDR1 and CDR2: KGHSH, LQKENI. CDR3 loop: CASSPQTVSGNTIYF. The CDR3 DNA is TGTGCCAGCTCACCACAGACAGTCTCTGGAAACACCATATATTTT.

V usage is TRBV24-1 and J usage is TRBJ2-3; 9 bases map to TRBD1. Per the germline V gene, CDR1 is KGHDR and CDR2 is SFDVKD. The CDR3 spans 13 residues. Trimming removed 9 bases from V and 3 bases from J; junction bases left unmatched: 3. The CDR3 coding sequence is TGTGCCACCGGACAGGGGTGGACAGATACGCAGTATTTT. Its translation: CATGQGWTDTQYF.

This clone was recorded once. The chain couples TRBV6-2 or TRBV6-3 to TRBJ1-4; 8 bases are shared with TRBD1. V lost 5 bases to trimming and J lost 8 bases; unmatched junction nucleotides: 10. CDR3 size: 15 residues. The germline V gene has CDR1 MNHEY and CDR2 SVGEGT. In DNA, the CDR3 is TGTGCCAGCAGTACGTTGGGGCAGGGGGCAGAAAAACTGTTTTTT. It yields the protein CASSTLGQGAEKLFF.

This clone has a single count. The V gene is TRBV19, the J gene TRBJ2-7, with 10 bases matching TRBD1. The CDR3 consists of 14 residues. The V segment lost 5 bases and the J segment 1 base; nucleotides outside the gene matches: 2. The germline CDR1 and CDR2 sequences are LNHDA and SQIVND (reference sequence). The CDR3 region is CASSWDRGSYEQYF. The CDR3, as DNA: TGTGCCAGTAGTTGGGACAGGGGTTCCTACGAGCAGTACTTC.

This rearrangement joins TRBV5-8 to TRBJ1-4, with 11 nucleotides matching TRBD1. The CDR3 totals 15 residues. CDR1 SGHTS and CDR2 YDEGEE come from the germline V gene. V was pared by 4 bases and J by 5 bases, with 4 bases of the junction left unmatched. CDR3 sequence: CASSGQGAGNEKLFF. In DNA, the CDR3 is TGTGCCAGCAGCGGACAGGGGGCGGGGAATGAAAAACTGTTTTTT.

In its sample, this clone was seen once. The J gene is TRBJ1-5, the V gene TRBV15; D unresolved. This CDR3 spans 12 amino acids. The V gene lost 1 base and the J gene lost 5 bases, with 3 bases spanning the gap. Per germline, CDR1 LNHNV and CDR2 YYDKDF (reference sequence). CDR3 sequence: CATSRADQPQHF. The CDR3 region has the DNA TGTGCCACCAGCAGAGCGGATCAGCCCCAGCATTTT. Full variable domain (missing parts from reference TRBV15 and TRBJ1-5): DAMVIQNPRYQVTQFGKPVTLSCSQTLNHNVMYWYQQKSSQAPKLLFHYYDKDFNNEADTPDNFQSRRPNTSFCFLDIRSPGLGDTAMYLCATSRADQPQHFGDGTRLSIL.

This chain connects TRBV5-4 to TRBJ2-4, with D possibly TRBD2 on 7 matching bases. V lost 3 bases to trimming and J lost 2 bases, with 12 bases between them. The CDR3 is 15 residues long. The germline V gene encodes CDR1 SGHNT and CDR2 YYREEE (reference sequence). The CDR3 DNA is TGTGCCAGCAGCTGGGGGGGGGCTACCAAAAACATTCAGTACTTC. This translates into CASSWGGATKNIQYF.

This clone was recorded once. The CDR3 sequence: CASSQGDSGPATGKDYEQYF. The CDR3 bases are TGTGCCAGCAGCCAAGGGGATTCGGGTCCCGCGACAGGGAAGGACTACGAGCAGTACTTC. The chain has TRBV14 and TRBJ2-7, with 7 bases identical to TRBD1. The germline V gene encodes CDR1 SGHDN and CDR2 FVKESK. This CDR3 is 20 amino acids long. V trimming: 1 base; J trimming: 3 bases; junction bases outside the gene matches: 21.

The V call is TRBV5-8, the J call TRBJ2-5, with 8 bases matching TRBD1. V shed 4 bases and J 1 base; nucleotides not matched to a gene: 6. Germline V CDR1 and CDR2: SGHTS, YDEGEE. This CDR3 is 15 amino acids long. The CDR3 nucleotides read TGTGCCAGCAGCCCGACAGGGGCGGTCCAAGAGACCCAGTACTTC. As protein: CASSPTGAVQETQYF.